These 27 T cell receptor beta chains came from one sample sequenced in a study of cytomegalovirus exposure and HLA in healthy donors. Method: immunoSEQ multiplex PCR; TCRdb's copy keeps in-frame clones and lacks some. Among a few hundred thousand clones listed, about nine tenths were seen once. Sequenced: PBMCs. These receptors all come from a woman under 30 in good health and CMV-seronegative.

For the CDR3, the DNA is TGTGCCAGCAGTTCTAATTCTAGAAAACTGTTTTTT. It translates to CASSSNSRKLFF. The V gene is TRBV27, the J gene TRBJ1-4; D is unclear. The CDR3 covers 12 residues. Trimming left V 4 bases short and J 10 bases short, with 10 bases between. Germline V gives CDR1 MNHEY, CDR2 SMNVEV (reference sequence).

V gene TRBV2 combines with J gene TRBJ2-4; perhaps TRBD2 as D (6 bases). The germline CDR1 and CDR2 sequences are SNHLY and FYNNEI. This CDR3 has 13 amino acids. The V and J ends lost 4 bases and 6 bases respectively, with 10 bases between them. The CDR3 sequence is CASSGAGRNIQYF. In nucleotides, the CDR3 is TGTGCCAGCAGTGGGGCGGGGAGAAACATTCAGTACTTC.

This clone was seen only a few times. The V and J genes are TRBV18 and TRBJ1-5; D gene uncertain. The CDR3 is made up of 14 amino acids. Germline V gives CDR1 KGHSH, CDR2 LQKENI. V was pared by 3 bases and J by 6 bases, with 12 bases between. In DNA form, the CDR3 reads TGTGCCAGCTCACCCCAGGCGGGATTTCAGCCCCAGCATTTT. It is translated as CASSPQAGFQPQHF.

This clone showed up just once. V is TRBV28 and J is TRBJ1-1; 7 bases line up with TRBD1. The J segment lost 5 bases and the V segment lost 7 bases, leaving 4 bases of the junction unmatched. CDR1 is MDHEN, CDR2 SYDVKM, per germline. The CDR3 is 12 residues long. CDR3 in DNA: TGTGCCAGCATTCAGACAGGGACTGAAGCTTTCTTT. Residues: CASIQTGTEAFF.

CDR3 in amino acids: CASSFHGQGGEGETQYF. CDR3 bases: TGTGCCAGCAGCTTCCATGGACAGGGTGGTGAAGGAGAGACCCAGTACTTC. The V and J genes are TRBV11-2 and TRBJ2-5; 8 positions match TRBD1. There are 17 residues in the CDR3. Looked up from germline, CDR1 is SGHAT and CDR2 is FQNNGV. V trimming: 3 bases; J trimming: 4 bases; junction bases outside the gene matches: 13.

The V call is TRBV2, the J call TRBJ1-4; the match to TRBD1 covers 7 bases. V shed 4 bases, J shed 5 bases, and the junction held 7 bases outside the gene matches. Germline V gene lookup returns CDR1 SNHLY and CDR2 FYNNEI. The length of the CDR3 is 15 residues. In DNA form, the CDR3 reads TGTGCCAGCAGTGGTAGGAGGGGGCAAAATGAAAAACTGTTTTTT. This encodes CASSGRRGQNEKLFF.

The J gene is TRBJ2-5, the V gene TRBV30; 10 bases agree with TRBD2. V was pared by 1 base and J by 5 bases, with 7 bases of the junction left unmatched. This CDR3 region has 15 residues. Per germline, CDR1 GTSNPN and CDR2 SVGIG (reference sequence). The CDR3 reads CAWSGKRGGGETQYF. Written as DNA, the CDR3 is TGTGCCTGGAGTGGAAAGCGGGGGGGCGGTGAGACCCAGTACTTC.

The chain links TRBV27 to TRBJ1-1; maybe TRBD1 (6 bases). CDR1 is MNHEY and CDR2 is SMNVEV in the germline V gene (reference sequence). This CDR3 is built from 20 residues. The V gene lost 5 bases and the J gene lost 5 bases, with 33 bases spanning the gap. The CDR3 nucleotides are TGTGCCAGCAGTCCTCAACCCAGGGACATTCTGCGACCCTGGGGGACTGAAGCTTTCTTT. Its protein product is CASSPQPRDILRPWGTEAFF.

The chain has TRBV29-1 and TRBJ2-2, with TRBD1 matching 9 bases. V shed 6 bases, J shed 6 bases, and the junction held 8 bases outside the gene matches. The CDR3 runs 14 residues. Germline values: CDR1 SQVTM, CDR2 ANQGSEA. CDR3 coding DNA: TGCAGCGTCGGACAGGGGCGCGAAGCCGGGGAGCTGTTTTTT. It specifies CSVGQGREAGELFF.

This chain joins TRBV7-3 and TRBJ2-1; TRBD2 aligns across 8 bases. V shed 4 bases and J 9 bases; nucleotides not matched to a gene: 17. The CDR3 length is 17 residues. Germline V gives CDR1 SGHTA, CDR2 FQGTGA. CDR3: CASSSHDPAGDPTEQFF. CDR3 bases: TGTGCCAGCAGCTCTCACGACCCAGCGGGAGACCCCACTGAGCAGTTCTTC.

V and J are TRBV6-5 and TRBJ1-6; D perhaps matches TRBD1 (6 bases). V was cut by 0 bases and J by 6 bases, with 12 bases left in between. Germline V gene sequence: CDR1 MNHEY, CDR2 SVGAGI. CDR3 size: 16 residues. CDR3 DNA: TGTGCCAGCAGTTACTCGGCAGGGGAAGGTAATTCACCCCTCCACTTT. It yields the protein CASSYSAGEGNSPLHF.

The genes are TRBV27 and TRBJ2-3; D gene uncertain. Germline V CDR1 and CDR2: MNHEY, SMNVEV (reference sequence). This CDR3 has 12 residues. V was pared by 6 bases and J by 2 bases, with 6 bases between. The CDR3 loop is CASSHSTDTQYF. The CDR3 nucleotides are TGTGCCAGCAGCCACTCCACAGATACGCAGTATTTT.

The rearrangement links TRBV5-8 to TRBJ1-5; D not resolved. CDR1 is SGHTS, CDR2 YDEGEE, per germline. V was clipped by 0 bases and J by 4 bases, with 5 bases between them. The CDR3 has 13 amino acids. The CDR3 coding sequence is TGTGCCAGCAGCTTGGCTAGGAATCAGCCCCAGCATTTT. This encodes CASSLARNQPQHF.

The chain uses TRBV2 and TRBJ2-7; perhaps TRBD1 as D (6 bases). V was shortened by 6 bases and J by 0 bases, with 12 bases between the two germline ends. CDR1 is SNHLY, CDR2 FYNNEI, per germline. The CDR3 runs 14 residues. The CDR3 spells CASRPGHFSYEQYF. The CDR3 nucleotides read TGTGCCAGCAGGCCGGGACACTTCTCCTACGAGCAGTACTTC.

In the case of this clone: One junction end disagrees with the germline gene, perhaps due to a read error. The chain has TRBV5-4 and TRBJ2-7; TRBD1 matches at 10 bases. This CDR3 is 14 amino acids long. Germline V lookup: CDR1 SGHNT, CDR2 YYREEE (reference sequence). The CDR3 loop reads CASSDRDRGKAQYF. The CDR3 nucleotides are TGCGCCAGCAGCGACCGGGACAGGGGAAAAGCGCAGTACTTC. Variable domain in full (rest from reference TRBV5-4 and TRBJ2-7): ETGVTQSPTHLIKTRGQQVTLRCSSQSGHNTVSWYQQALGQGPQFIFQYYREEENGRGNFPPRFSGLQFPNYSSELNVNALELDDSALYLCASSDRDRGKAQYFGPGTRLTVT.

The chain uses TRBV4-2 and TRBJ1-4; 11 bases match TRBD1. Per germline, CDR1 LGHNA and CDR2 YNFKEQ. The CDR3 has 15 amino acids. V was pared by 10 bases and J by 2 bases, with 6 bases of the junction left unmatched. Here the CDR3 DNA reads TGTGCCACCTCGGACAGGGGGCAGACTAATGAAAAACTGTTTTTT. Amino acids: CATSDRGQTNEKLFF.

The V call is TRBV5-1, the J call TRBJ1-1; 9 bases fit TRBD1. The CDR3 contains 14 residues. J lost 7 bases, V lost 3 bases, and 7 bases had no gene match. Germline loops: CDR1 SGHRS, CDR2 YFSETQ. The CDR3 DNA reads as TGCGCCAGCAGCTCCAAAGGACAGGGGATTGAAGCTTTCTTT. Its protein product is CASSSKGQGIEAFF.

This clone was seen a single time. This sequence joins TRBV7-3 and TRBJ2-1; maybe TRBD1 (6 bases). Germline CDR1 is SGHTA and CDR2 is FQGTGA. Trimming took 4 bases from V and 5 from J, leaving 21 bases between them. The CDR3 covers 17 residues. The CDR3 here is CASSSYLSGARDNEQFF. CDR3 nucleotide sequence: TGTGCCAGCAGCTCCTATCTATCAGGGGCGAGGGACAATGAGCAGTTCTTC.

In the case of this clone: The identical CDR3 is also encoded by other nucleotide sequences in the sample. V is TRBV7-6 and J is TRBJ2-7; TRBD1 matches at 7 bases. The V and J ends lost 6 bases and 0 bases, in that order; junction bases with no gene match: 11. This CDR3 region has 16 residues. Germline CDR1 is SGHVS and CDR2 is FNYEAQ. In nucleotides, the CDR3 is TGTGCCAGCAGTTCCCAAGGGGCAGGGGGCTCCTACGAGCAGTACTTC. Encoded protein: CASSSQGAGGSYEQYF.

The CDR3 coding sequence is TGTGCCAGCAGCTCTCAACAGGGGGCCGTAGATACGCAGTATTTT. The encoded protein is CASSSQQGAVDTQYF. This chain connects TRBV7-2 to TRBJ2-3; the match to TRBD1 covers 9 bases. This CDR3 has 15 residues. The ends lost 4 bases at V and 5 bases at J; junction bases unmatched: 7. Germline CDR1 and CDR2: SGHTA and FQGNSA.

The chain couples TRBV13 to TRBJ2-5; 7 bases map to TRBD2. This CDR3 is built from 17 residues. The junction had 13 bases not matched to a gene; V was cut back by 4 bases and J by 2 bases. Germline values: CDR1 PRHDT, CDR2 FYEKMQ (reference sequence). CDR3 sequence: CASSSKVAGSGQETQYF. In DNA, the CDR3 is TGTGCCAGCAGCTCCAAGGTGGCGGGTAGCGGGCAAGAGACCCAGTACTTC.

The count of this clone is one. V gene TRBV7-9 combines with J gene TRBJ2-7; a weak D match, TRBD2 (5 bases). The CDR3 covers 16 residues. Trimming took 3 bases from V and 2 from J, leaving 17 bases between them. In germline, CDR1 is SEHNR, CDR2 FQNEAQ (reference sequence). For the CDR3, the DNA is TGTGCCAGCAGCTTCAAGAAGGACGTCGGGGCCTACGAGCAGTACTTC. This encodes CASSFKKDVGAYEQYF.

This rearrangement joins TRBV5-4 to TRBJ2-2; 14 positions agree with TRBD2. The germline V gene encodes CDR1 SGHNT and CDR2 YYREEE (reference sequence). The CDR3 is 17 amino acids. J gave up 5 bases and V 4 bases, and 7 bases lay outside the gene matches. In DNA form, the CDR3 reads TGTGCCAGCAGCACGGGACTAGCGGGAGTTCATACCGGGGAGCTGTTTTTT. Protein: CASSTGLAGVHTGELFF.

For this clone: Other DNA sequences from this sample encode an identical CDR3 as well. V and J are TRBV11-2 and TRBJ1-1; 9 bases agree with TRBD1. CDR1 SGHAT and CDR2 FQNNGV come from the germline V gene. V shed 3 bases, J shed 4 bases, and the junction held 0 bases outside the gene matches. This CDR3 is 13 amino acids long. CDR3 residues: CASSLTGGTEAFF. The CDR3 region has the DNA TGTGCCAGCAGCTTGACAGGGGGCACTGAAGCTTTCTTT.

The rearrangement uses TRBV11-2 and TRBJ2-1; 10 nucleotides agree with TRBD2. This CDR3 has 13 amino acids. The V segment lost 6 bases and the J segment 6 bases; nucleotides outside the gene matches: 2. Per germline, CDR1 SGHAT and CDR2 FQNNGV. In DNA form, the CDR3 reads TGTGCCAGCAGTGGGACTAGCGTCAATGAGCAGTTCTTC. Encoded protein: CASSGTSVNEQFF.

The chain employs TRBV2 and TRBJ2-3; the match to TRBD2 covers 11 bases. The trim removed 7 bases at V and 6 bases at J, leaving 15 bases unmatched. CDR3 length: 17 residues. Per germline, CDR1 SNHLY and CDR2 FYNNEI. Written as DNA, the CDR3 is TGTGCCAGCATCCTACTAGGCCTAGCGGGGGGCGTCGATACGCAGTATTTT. This codes for CASILLGLAGGVDTQYF.

The chain has TRBV15 and TRBJ1-1, with no clear D. This CDR3 comprises 15 residues. Per germline, CDR1 LNHNV and CDR2 YYDKDF (reference sequence). The germline V and J ends were trimmed by 1 base and 2 bases, with 11 bases remaining between them. CDR3 bases: TGTGCCACCAGCAGAGGAGGCGCGGCTAACACTGAAGCTTTCTTT. Translation gives CATSRGGAANTEAFF. Complete variable domain (other parts from reference TRBV15 and TRBJ1-1): DAMVIQNPRYQVTQFGKPVTLSCSQTLNHNVMYWYQQKSSQAPKLLFHYYDKDFNNEADTPDNFQSRRPNTSFCFLDIRSPGLGDTAMYLCATSRGGAANTEAFFGQGTRLTVV.